The source of this T cell receptor beta chain is a study of shared clonotypes between healthy human individuals. For the study at large: Two women and three men aged 18 to 49 served as donors.

Naive CD8 cells lacked CD45RO, underwent positive selection for CCR7 and left out terminally differentiated effector memory CD45RA+ cells. Clones were read by immunoSEQ multiplex PCR, and TCRdb kept only the in-frame ones, dropping some. Of a few hundred thousand clones listed, roughly 96% are singletons. Germline V gene sequence: CDR1 SGDLS, CDR2 YYNGEE. Trimming removed 6 bases from V and 3 bases from J, with 6 bases in between. The CDR3 has 12 residues. The V gene is TRBV9, the J gene TRBJ2-2; D gene ambiguous. The origin of this receptor is a woman aged 30 to 39 in good health. Specimen: naive CD8+ T cells sorted from blood. CDR3 nucleotide sequence: TGTGCCAGCAACCGAGACACCGGGGAGCTGTTTTTT. It translates to CASNRDTGELFF.